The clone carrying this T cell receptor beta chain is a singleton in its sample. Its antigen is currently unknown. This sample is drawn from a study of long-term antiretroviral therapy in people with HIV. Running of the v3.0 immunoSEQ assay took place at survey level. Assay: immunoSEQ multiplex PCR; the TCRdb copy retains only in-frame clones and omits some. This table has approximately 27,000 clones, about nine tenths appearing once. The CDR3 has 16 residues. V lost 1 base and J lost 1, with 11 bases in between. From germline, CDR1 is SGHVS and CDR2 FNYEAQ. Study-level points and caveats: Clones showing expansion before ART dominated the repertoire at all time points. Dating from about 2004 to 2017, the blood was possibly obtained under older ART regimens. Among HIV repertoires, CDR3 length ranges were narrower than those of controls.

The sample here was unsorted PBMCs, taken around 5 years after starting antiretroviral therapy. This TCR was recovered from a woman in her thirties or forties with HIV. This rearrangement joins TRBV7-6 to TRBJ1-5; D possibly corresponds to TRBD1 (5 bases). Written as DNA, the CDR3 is TGTGCCAGCAGCTTAGGAACGGACATAAGCAATCAGCCCCAGCATTTT. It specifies CASSLGTDISNQPQHF. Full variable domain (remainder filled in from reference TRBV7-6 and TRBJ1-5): GAGVSQSPRYKVTKRGQDVALRCDPISGHVSLYWYRQALGQGPEFLTYFNYEAQQDKSGLPNDRFSAERPEGSISTLTIQRTEQRDSAMYRCASSLGTDISNQPQHFGDGTRLSIL.